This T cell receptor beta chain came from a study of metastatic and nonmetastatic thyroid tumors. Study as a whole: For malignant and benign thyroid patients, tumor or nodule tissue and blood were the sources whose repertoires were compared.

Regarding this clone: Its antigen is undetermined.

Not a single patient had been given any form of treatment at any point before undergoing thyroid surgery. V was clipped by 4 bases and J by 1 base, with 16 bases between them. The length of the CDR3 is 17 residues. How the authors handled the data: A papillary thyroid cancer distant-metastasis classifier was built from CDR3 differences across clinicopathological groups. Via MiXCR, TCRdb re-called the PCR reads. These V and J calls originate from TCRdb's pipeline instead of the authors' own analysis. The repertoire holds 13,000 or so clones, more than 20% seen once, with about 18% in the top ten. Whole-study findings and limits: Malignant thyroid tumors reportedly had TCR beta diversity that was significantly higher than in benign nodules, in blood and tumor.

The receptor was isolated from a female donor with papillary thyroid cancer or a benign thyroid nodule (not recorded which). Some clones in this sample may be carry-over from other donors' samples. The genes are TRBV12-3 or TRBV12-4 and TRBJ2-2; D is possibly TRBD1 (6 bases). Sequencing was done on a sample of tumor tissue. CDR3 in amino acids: CASSWTARGGNTGELFF. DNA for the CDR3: TGTGCCAGCAGTTGGACAGCCCGAGGGGGGAACACCGGGGAGCTGTTTTTT.